This T cell receptor (beta chain) derives from a study of cytomegalovirus exposure and HLA in healthy donors. Study context: Clustering assigned 81% of the roughly 370 genotyped donors to the Caucasian-associated ancestry cluster.

The CDR3 consists of 13 residues. CDR1 is SGDLS, CDR2 YYNGEE, per germline. V was shortened by 0 bases and J by 3 bases, with 6 bases between the two germline ends. The PCR ran on 60 Vbeta and 13 Jbeta primers. Using immunoSEQ multiplex PCR, the repertoire was profiled, and TCRdb retains in-frame clones only, with some absent. The table lists roughly 52,000 clones, around 82% of them singletons, with roughly 1.5% in the top ten. Study observations and caveats: Segments of the TCR beta V type were, in most cases, productive about 90% or about 30% of the time in an earlier analysis. Rare TCR sequences dominated, though some public TCRs recurred in many donors.

Comments on this clone: The antigen remains unidentified.

Material for sequencing was PBMCs. This sequence originates from a female donor in good health and CMV-seronegative. The chain recombines TRBV9 with TRBJ1-2, with a weak D call TRBD1 (6 bases). CDR3 loop: CASSVDRDYGYTF. The CDR3 nucleotides are TGTGCCAGCAGCGTAGACAGGGACTATGGCTACACCTTC.